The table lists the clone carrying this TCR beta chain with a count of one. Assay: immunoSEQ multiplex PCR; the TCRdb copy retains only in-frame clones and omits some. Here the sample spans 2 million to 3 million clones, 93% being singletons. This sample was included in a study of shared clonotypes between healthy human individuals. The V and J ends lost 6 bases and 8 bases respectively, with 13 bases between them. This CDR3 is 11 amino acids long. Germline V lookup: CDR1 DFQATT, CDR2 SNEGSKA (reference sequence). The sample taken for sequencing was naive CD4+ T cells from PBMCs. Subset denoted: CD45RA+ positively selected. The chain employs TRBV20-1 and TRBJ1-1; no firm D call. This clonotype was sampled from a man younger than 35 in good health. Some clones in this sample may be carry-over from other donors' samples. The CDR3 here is CSALALSEAFF. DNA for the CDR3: TGCAGTGCCCTCGCGTTATCAGAAGCTTTCTTT.